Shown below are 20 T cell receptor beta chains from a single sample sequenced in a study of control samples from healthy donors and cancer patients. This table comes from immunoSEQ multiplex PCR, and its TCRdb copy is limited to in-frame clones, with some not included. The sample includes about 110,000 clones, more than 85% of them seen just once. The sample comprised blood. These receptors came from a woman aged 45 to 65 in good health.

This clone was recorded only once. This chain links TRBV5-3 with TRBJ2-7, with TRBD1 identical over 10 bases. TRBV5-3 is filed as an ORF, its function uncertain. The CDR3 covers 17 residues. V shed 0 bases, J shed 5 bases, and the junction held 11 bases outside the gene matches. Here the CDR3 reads CARSLEEFGTGANEQYV. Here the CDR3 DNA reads TGTGCCAGAAGCTTGGAAGAATTCGGGACAGGGGCTAACGAGCAGTACGTC.

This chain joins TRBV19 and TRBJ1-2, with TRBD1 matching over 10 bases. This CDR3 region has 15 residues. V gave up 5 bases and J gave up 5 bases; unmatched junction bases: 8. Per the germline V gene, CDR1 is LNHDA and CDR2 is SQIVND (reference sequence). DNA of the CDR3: TGTGCCAGTAGTGCCCCCGGGACAGGGGTGTATGGCTACACCTTC. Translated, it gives CASSAPGTGVYGYTF. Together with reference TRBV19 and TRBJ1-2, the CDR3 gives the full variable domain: DGGITQSPKYLFRKEGQNVTLSCEQNLNHDAMYWYRQDPGQGLRLIYYSQIVNDFQKGDIAEGYSVSREKKESFPLTVTSAQKNPTAFYLCASSAPGTGVYGYTFGSGTRLTVV.

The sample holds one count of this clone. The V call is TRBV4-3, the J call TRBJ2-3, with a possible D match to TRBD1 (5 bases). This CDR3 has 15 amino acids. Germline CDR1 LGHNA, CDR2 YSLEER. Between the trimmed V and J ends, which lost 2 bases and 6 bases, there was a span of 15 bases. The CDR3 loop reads CASSQSIGVGDTQYF. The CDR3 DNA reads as TGCGCCAGCAGCCAATCTATAGGGGTAGGGGATACGCAGTATTTT.

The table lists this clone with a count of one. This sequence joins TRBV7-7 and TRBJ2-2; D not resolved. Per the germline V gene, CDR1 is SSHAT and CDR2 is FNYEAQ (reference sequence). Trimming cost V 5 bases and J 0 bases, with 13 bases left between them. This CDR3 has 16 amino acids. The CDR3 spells CASSVQHDPNTGELFF. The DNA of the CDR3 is TGTGCCAGCAGCGTACAACATGACCCGAACACCGGGGAGCTGTTTTTT.

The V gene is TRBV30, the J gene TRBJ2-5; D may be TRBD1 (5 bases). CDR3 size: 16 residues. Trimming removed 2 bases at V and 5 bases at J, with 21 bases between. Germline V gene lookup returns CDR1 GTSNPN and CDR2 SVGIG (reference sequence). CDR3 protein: CAWSHEVGSSGETQYF. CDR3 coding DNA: TGTGCCTGGAGTCACGAGGTCGGGTCTTCAGGGGAGACCCAGTACTTC.

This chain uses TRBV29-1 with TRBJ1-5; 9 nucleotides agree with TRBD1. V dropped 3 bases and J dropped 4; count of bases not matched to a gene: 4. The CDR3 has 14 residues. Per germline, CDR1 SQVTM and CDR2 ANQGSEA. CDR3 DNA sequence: TGCAGCGTTGAGGAGGGACAGGGTAATCAGCCCCAGCATTTT. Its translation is CSVEEGQGNQPQHF.

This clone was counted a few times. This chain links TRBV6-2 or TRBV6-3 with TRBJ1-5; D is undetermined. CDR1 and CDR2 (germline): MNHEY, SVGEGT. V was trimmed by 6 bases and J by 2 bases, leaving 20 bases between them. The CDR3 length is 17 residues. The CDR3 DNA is TGTGCCAGCAGCCGCCCACCCCGGGGAGGCGGCAATCAGCCCCAGCATTTT. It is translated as CASSRPPRGGGNQPQHF.

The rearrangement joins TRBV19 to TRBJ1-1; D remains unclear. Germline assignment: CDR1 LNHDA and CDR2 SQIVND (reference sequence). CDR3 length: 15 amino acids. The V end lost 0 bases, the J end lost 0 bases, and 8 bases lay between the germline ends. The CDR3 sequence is CASSIDLGLNTEAFF. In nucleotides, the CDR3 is TGTGCCAGTAGTATAGATCTGGGCTTGAACACTGAAGCTTTCTTT.

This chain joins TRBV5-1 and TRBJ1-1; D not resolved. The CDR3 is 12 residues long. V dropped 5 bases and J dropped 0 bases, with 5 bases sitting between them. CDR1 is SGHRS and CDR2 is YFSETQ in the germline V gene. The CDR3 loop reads CASRSMNTEAFF. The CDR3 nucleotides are TGCGCCAGCAGGAGCATGAACACTGAAGCTTTCTTT.

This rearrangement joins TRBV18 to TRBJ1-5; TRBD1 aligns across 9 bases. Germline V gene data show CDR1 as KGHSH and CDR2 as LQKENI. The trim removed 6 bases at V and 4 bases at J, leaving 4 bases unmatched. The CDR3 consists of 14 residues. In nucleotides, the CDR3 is TGTGCCAGCTCCGAGGACAGGGGAAATCAGCCCCAGCATTTT. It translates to CASSEDRGNQPQHF.

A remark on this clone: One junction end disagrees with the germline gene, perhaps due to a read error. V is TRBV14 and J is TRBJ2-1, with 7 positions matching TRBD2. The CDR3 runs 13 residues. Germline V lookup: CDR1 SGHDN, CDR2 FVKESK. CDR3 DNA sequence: TGTGCCAGCAGCCATTTTGGGGGGGGACCTTCCGTCTTC. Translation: CASSHFGGGPSVF.

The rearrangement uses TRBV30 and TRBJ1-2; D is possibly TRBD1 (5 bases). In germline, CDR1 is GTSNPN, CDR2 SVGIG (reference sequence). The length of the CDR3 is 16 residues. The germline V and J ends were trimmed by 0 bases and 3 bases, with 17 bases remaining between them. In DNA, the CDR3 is TGTGCCTGGAGTGTACGGGCGGGGGGGAACTACTATGGCTACACCTTC. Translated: CAWSVRAGGNYYGYTF.

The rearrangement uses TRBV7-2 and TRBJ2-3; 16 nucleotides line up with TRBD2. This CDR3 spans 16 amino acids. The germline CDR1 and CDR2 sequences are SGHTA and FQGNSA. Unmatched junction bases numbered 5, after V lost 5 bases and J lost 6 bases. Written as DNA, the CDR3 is TGTGCCAGCAGCCCGGGACTAGCGGGAGGGCTGGATACGCAGTATTTT. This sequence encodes CASSPGLAGGLDTQYF. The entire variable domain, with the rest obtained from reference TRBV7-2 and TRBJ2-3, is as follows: GAGVSQSPSNKVTEKGKDVELRCDPISGHTALYWYRQSLGQGLEFLIYFQGNSAPDKSGLPSDRFSAERTGGSVSTLTIQRTQQEDSAVYLCASSPGLAGGLDTQYFGPGTRLTVL.

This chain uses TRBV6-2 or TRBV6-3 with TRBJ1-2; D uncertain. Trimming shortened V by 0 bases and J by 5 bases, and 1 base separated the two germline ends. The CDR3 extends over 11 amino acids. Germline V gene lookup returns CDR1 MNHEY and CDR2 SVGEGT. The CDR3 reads CASSYSYGYTF. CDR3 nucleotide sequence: TGTGCCAGCAGTTACTCGTATGGCTACACCTTC.

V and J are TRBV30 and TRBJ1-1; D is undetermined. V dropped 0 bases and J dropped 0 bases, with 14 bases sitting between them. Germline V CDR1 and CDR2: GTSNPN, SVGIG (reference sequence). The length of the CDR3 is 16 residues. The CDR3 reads CAWSVLGSRMNTEAFF. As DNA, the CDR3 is TGTGCCTGGAGTGTACTAGGTTCTCGTATGAACACTGAAGCTTTCTTT.

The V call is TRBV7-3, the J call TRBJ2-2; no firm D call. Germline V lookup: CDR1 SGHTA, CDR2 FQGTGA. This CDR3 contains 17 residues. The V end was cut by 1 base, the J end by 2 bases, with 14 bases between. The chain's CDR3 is CASSLNGNTGNTGELFF. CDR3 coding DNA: TGTGCCAGCAGCTTAAACGGTAACACCGGAAACACCGGGGAGCTGTTTTTT.

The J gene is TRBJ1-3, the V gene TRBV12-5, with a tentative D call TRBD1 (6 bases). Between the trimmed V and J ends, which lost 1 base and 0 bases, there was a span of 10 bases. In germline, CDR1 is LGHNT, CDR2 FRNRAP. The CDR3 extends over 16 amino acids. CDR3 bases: TGTGCTAGTGGTTTGGACAGGGTTCGCTCTGGAAACACCATATATTTT. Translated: CASGLDRVRSGNTIYF.

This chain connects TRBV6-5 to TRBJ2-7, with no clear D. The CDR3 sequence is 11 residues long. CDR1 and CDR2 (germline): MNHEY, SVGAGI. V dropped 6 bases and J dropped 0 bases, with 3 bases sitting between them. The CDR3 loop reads CASRSSYEQYV. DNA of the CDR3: TGTGCCAGCAGGAGCTCCTACGAGCAGTACGTC.

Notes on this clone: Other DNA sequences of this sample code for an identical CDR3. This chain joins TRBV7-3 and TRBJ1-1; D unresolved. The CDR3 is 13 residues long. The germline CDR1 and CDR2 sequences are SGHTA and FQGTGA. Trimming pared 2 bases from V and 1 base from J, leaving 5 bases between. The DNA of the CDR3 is TGTGCCAGCAGCTTAGGCTCGAACACTGAAGCTTTCTTT. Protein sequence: CASSLGSNTEAFF.

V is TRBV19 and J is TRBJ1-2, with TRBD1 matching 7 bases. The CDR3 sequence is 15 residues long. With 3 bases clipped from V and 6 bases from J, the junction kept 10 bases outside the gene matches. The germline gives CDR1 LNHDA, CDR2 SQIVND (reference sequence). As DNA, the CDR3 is TGTGCCAGTAGTATTGGACGCCTCAGGGGGGATGGCTACACCTTC. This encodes CASSIGRLRGDGYTF.